This T cell receptor beta chain was captured by sequencing in a study of T cells in Graves' hyperthyroidism and ophthalmopathy. In the study overall: Upon initial diagnosis and before any treatment, peripheral blood was collected.

Researchers took RNA transcripts and amplified the TCR beta CDR3 regions from them. The study used the HTBI primer set for a first-round RT-PCR of the TCR CDR3. TCRdb recomputed calls from the multiplex PCR reads with MiXCR, one row per CDR3 protein. The sample holds around 720,000 distinct CDR3 sequences, roughly 32% seen once. The CDR3 sequence is 15 residues long. V lost 8 bases, J lost 2 bases, and 15 bases lay in between. In germline, CDR1 is SNHLY, CDR2 FYNNEI. In its sample, this clonotype was seen many times. Its antigen remains unidentified. Diagnostic decisions used clinical symptoms, serum thyroxine and TRAb, thyroid ultrasound and orbital computed tomography. Study outcomes and limitations: Model-based prediction identified ophthalmopathy a median around 6.5 months prior to its onset.

The chain joins TRBV2 to TRBJ1-4; D gene ambiguous. The specimen sequenced was blood. This TCR was sampled from a woman aged 40 to 49 with Graves' hyperthyroidism. CDR3: CASLPGRTTNEKLFF. The CDR3 DNA reads as TGTGCCAGCCTACCTGGCCGTACCACTAATGAAAAACTGTTTTTT.